This paragraph reports one TCR beta chain. Its target is unknown. This sample is drawn from a study of HIV-infected patients and healthy controls. Study-level results: Healthy controls shared more CDR3 sequences between individuals than HIV-infected patients did.

Alpha and beta constant-region primers primed reverse transcription of 400 to 500 ng RNA. Alpha and beta chain libraries were made separately by chain-specific third strand synthesis with multiplexing indices. Ligation attached cDNA to a 5' RACE adapter that carried a random hexamer and SP2 site. TCRdb ran MiXCR on the 5' RACE reads and lists one entry per CDR3 protein. Here the sample spans about 10,000 distinct CDR3 sequences, more than 9% being singletons. The repertoire came from unfractionated whole blood and reflected all unsorted peripheral T cells. The CDR3 loop spans 15 amino acids. Germline V CDR1 and CDR2: MDHEN, SYDVKM. V was trimmed by 7 bases and J by 4 bases, leaving 19 bases between them.

The material sequenced was blood, taken before antiretroviral therapy. The receptor was derived from an adult with HIV infection. The gene calls are TRBV28 and TRBJ1-2; a weak D match, TRBD1 (6 bases). The CDR3 region is CASNSGGQGSYGYTF. CDR3 bases: TGTGCCAGCAACTCTGGGGGCCAGGGGAGCTATGGCTACACCTTC.